This entry lists 19 T cell receptor beta chains sequenced from one sample in a study of blood T cell repertoires in COVID-19. The method was immunoSEQ multiplex PCR; TCRdb's version includes in-frame clones alone and lacks a portion of them. This repertoire shows fewer than 300,000 clones, more than 80% found once; its top ten account for roughly 1.1%. Sequenced input: PBMCs or T cells enriched from blood (not recorded which). These receptors all stem from a woman between 25 and 40 years old who had recovered from COVID-19.

This sequence joins TRBV4-1 and TRBJ2-7; a possible D gene is TRBD1 (6 bases). The CDR3 has 14 residues. Germline V CDR1 and CDR2: MGHRA, YSYEKL. The V end was cut by 4 bases, the J end by 3 bases, with 13 bases between. The CDR3 nucleotides read TGCGCCAGCAGCCCCACAGGGAACAGCTACGAGCAGTACTTC. Translating it yields CASSPTGNSYEQYF.

The chain recombines TRBV18 with TRBJ1-2, with 9 bases fitting TRBD1. With V trimmed by 5 bases and J by 2 bases, 6 bases remained unmatched. The CDR3 is 15 amino acids. Per germline, CDR1 KGHSH and CDR2 LQKENI. The CDR3 DNA follows: TGTGCCAGCTCAAGGTCCGGACAGGGGAACTATGGCTACACCTTC. Its protein product is CASSRSGQGNYGYTF.

This clone has just a few counts. The chain employs TRBV7-2 and TRBJ2-1; 8 bases line up with TRBD1. J lost 4 bases, V lost 5 bases, and 10 bases had no gene match. The CDR3 is 16 residues long. From germline, CDR1 is SGHTA and CDR2 FQGNSA. The DNA for the CDR3 is TGTGCCAGCAGCCCCGGGTCACAGGGGGTGTACAATGAGCAGTTCTTC. It is translated as CASSPGSQGVYNEQFF. Full variable domain (rest looked up from reference TRBV7-2 and TRBJ2-1): GAGVSQSPSNKVTEKGKDVELRCDPISGHTALYWYRQSLGQGLEFLIYFQGNSAPDKSGLPSDRFSAERTGGSVSTLTIQRTQQEDSAVYLCASSPGSQGVYNEQFFGPGTRLTVL.

This chain uses TRBV28 with TRBJ1-2; 11 bases fit TRBD1. The CDR3 runs to 14 residues. CDR1 is MDHEN, CDR2 SYDVKM, per germline. The V gene end was trimmed by 5 bases and the J gene end by 7 bases; junction bases not matched to a gene: 6. The CDR3 sequence: CASSPGQGALGYTF. The CDR3 coding sequence is TGTGCCAGCAGTCCAGGACAGGGGGCGCTTGGCTACACCTTC.

V and J are TRBV30 and TRBJ1-4; a weak D match, TRBD1 (5 bases). Per the germline V gene, CDR1 is GTSNPN and CDR2 is SVGIG (reference sequence). V was pared by 0 bases and J by 4 bases, with 12 bases between. The CDR3 covers 15 residues. DNA for the CDR3: TGTGCCTGGAGTGTACTGCAGGGCTTTAATGAAAAACTGTTTTTT. It specifies CAWSVLQGFNEKLFF.

The J gene is TRBJ2-7, the V gene TRBV7-6, with 8 bases lining up with TRBD2. This CDR3 spans 14 amino acids. V trimming: 1 base; J trimming: 3 bases; junction bases outside the gene matches: 2. The germline V gene encodes CDR1 SGHVS and CDR2 FNYEAQ. The CDR3 coding sequence is TGTGCCAGCAGCTTAGAAGCGGGGGACTACGAGCAGTACTTC. This encodes CASSLEAGDYEQYF.

The chain carries TRBV27 and TRBJ2-3; a possible D gene is TRBD1 (6 bases). The germline V gene has CDR1 MNHEY and CDR2 SMNVEV (reference sequence). This CDR3 region has 14 residues. Trimming took off 5 bases at V and 7 bases at J, with 16 bases between the two ends. Here the CDR3 DNA reads TGTGCCAGCAGTCTTGCGAACAGGGTTCATACGCAGTATTTT. Residues: CASSLANRVHTQYF.

This chain joins TRBV6-4 and TRBJ2-3; the match to TRBD2 covers 7 bases. V was pared by 3 bases and J by 4 bases, with 7 bases of the junction left unmatched. The CDR3 consists of 15 residues. Germline CDR1 and CDR2: MRHNA and SNTAGT. In nucleotides, the CDR3 is TGTGCCAGCAGTGAGCAAGCGGGACGGGCAGATACGCAGTATTTT. Its protein product is CASSEQAGRADTQYF.

This clone came up once. The V call is TRBV28, the J call TRBJ1-5; D remains unclear. CDR1 and CDR2 (germline): MDHEN, SYDVKM. The CDR3 consists of 12 residues. Trimming stripped 2 bases from V and 6 bases from J, with 5 bases between. The CDR3 region has the DNA TGTGCCAGCAGTTTACTAGGTCAGCCCCAGCATTTT. Protein sequence: CASSLLGQPQHF.

The rearrangement uses TRBV5-6 and TRBJ2-1, with 12 bases fitting TRBD2. The CDR3 has 16 amino acids. V trimming: 2 bases; J trimming: 3 bases; junction bases outside the gene matches: 3. Germline loops: CDR1 SGHDT, CDR2 YYEEEE. DNA of the CDR3: TGTGCCAGCAGCTTCCTGACTAGCGGGAGCTACAATGAGCAGTTCTTC. Protein product: CASSFLTSGSYNEQFF. The variable domain in full, with the rest retrieved from reference TRBV5-6 and TRBJ2-1, is DAGVTQSPTHLIKTRGQQVTLRCSPKSGHDTVSWYQQALGQGPQFIFQYYEEEERQRGNFPDRFSGHQFPNYSSELNVNALLLGDSALYLCASSFLTSGSYNEQFFGPGTRLTVL.

This clone was detected only once. The chain has TRBV3-1 (or the pseudogene TRBV3-2) and TRBJ2-1, with D uncertain. Per the germline V gene, CDR1 is LGHDT and CDR2 is YNNKEL (reference sequence). CDR3 length equals 12 residues. Trimming took 1 base from V and 6 from J, leaving 4 bases between them. CDR3 in amino acids: CASSQVFNEQFF. For the CDR3, the DNA is TGTGCCAGCAGCCAAGTCTTCAATGAGCAGTTCTTC.

This clone is a singleton in its sample. The chain recombines TRBV28 with TRBJ1-2; D is uncertain. V lost 2 bases, J lost 4 bases, and 11 bases lay in between. Germline CDR1 reads MDHEN; CDR2 reads SYDVKM. The CDR3 spans 14 residues. The chain's CDR3 is CASSLERASYGYTF. DNA for the CDR3: TGTGCCAGCAGTTTAGAGAGGGCAAGCTATGGCTACACCTTC.

J is TRBJ2-5 and V is TRBV11-2, with D perhaps matching TRBD1 (5 bases). Trimming pared 5 bases from V and 4 bases from J, leaving 14 bases between. Germline lookup yields CDR1 SGHAT and CDR2 FQNNGV. This CDR3 contains 14 residues. In nucleotides, the CDR3 is TGTGCCAGCAGCCCCCACCCAGGGATAGAGACCCAGTACTTC. Protein: CASSPHPGIETQYF.

The chain is built from TRBV27 and TRBJ2-4; 9 positions match TRBD2. Germline values: CDR1 MNHEY, CDR2 SMNVEV (reference sequence). CDR3 size: 15 residues. J lost 6 bases, V lost 6 bases, and 9 bases had no gene match. The CDR3 DNA reads as TGTGCCAGCAGCCCCAATAGCGGGAGAGGAAACATTCAGTACTTC. It specifies CASSPNSGRGNIQYF.

The rearrangement links TRBV4-1 to TRBJ1-2; TRBD1 aligns across 7 bases. The V and J ends lost 3 bases and 1 base, in that order; junction bases with no gene match: 14. This CDR3 has 18 residues. Germline CDR1 reads MGHRA; CDR2 reads YSYEKL. This chain's CDR3 is CASSQGTGVRAGNYGYTF. In nucleotides, the CDR3 is TGCGCCAGCAGCCAGGGAACAGGGGTACGGGCCGGTAACTATGGCTACACCTTC.

CDR3 amino acids: CSVWTGSNTGELFF. The CDR3 DNA reads TGCAGCGTTTGGACAGGTTCAAACACCGGGGAGCTGTTTTTT. This chain joins TRBV29-1 and TRBJ2-2; TRBD1 aligns across 7 bases. Germline CDR1 reads SQVTM; CDR2 reads ANQGSEA. After removal of 5 bases from V and 2 bases from J, the junction contained 5 bases not matched to a gene. The CDR3 has 14 residues.

This sequence joins TRBV28 and TRBJ1-2; D possibly corresponds to TRBD1 (5 bases). Germline loops: CDR1 MDHEN, CDR2 SYDVKM. V lost 5 bases and J lost 4, with 17 bases in between. The CDR3 totals 15 residues. CDR3 sequence: CASSPVGPPFYGYTF. Here the CDR3 DNA reads TGTGCCAGCAGTCCCGTGGGGCCCCCTTTCTATGGCTACACCTTC.

The chain links TRBV19 to TRBJ2-1; 12 bases map to TRBD2. This CDR3 is 19 amino acids long. V dropped 0 bases and J dropped 3; count of bases not matched to a gene: 9. Germline V lookup: CDR1 LNHDA, CDR2 SQIVND (reference sequence). CDR3: CASSIEGLAGGPNYNEQFF. The CDR3, as DNA: TGTGCCAGTAGTATAGAGGGGCTAGCGGGAGGGCCTAACTACAATGAGCAGTTCTTC.

V usage is TRBV7-6 and J usage is TRBJ2-1; TRBD1 might be the D (7 bases). V dropped 5 bases and J dropped 9 bases, with 23 bases sitting between them. This CDR3 spans 16 amino acids. Germline CDR1 reads SGHVS; CDR2 reads FNYEAQ. CDR3 region: CASSQAGGLGGVEQFF. CDR3 sequence (DNA): TGTGCCAGCAGCCAAGCAGGGGGGTTAGGGGGTGTTGAGCAGTTCTTC. Full variable domain (rest looked up from reference TRBV7-6 and TRBJ2-1): GAGVSQSPRYKVTKRGQDVALRCDPISGHVSLYWYRQALGQGPEFLTYFNYEAQQDKSGLPNDRFSAERPEGSISTLTIQRTEQRDSAMYRCASSQAGGLGGVEQFFGPGTRLTVL.